This T cell receptor (beta chain) was recorded in a study of cytomegalovirus exposure and HLA in healthy donors. Study details: Approximately 180 million T cells yielded 120 million or so unique TCR beta sequences, as an earlier analysis found. General study findings and limits: 87-base-pair reads could not separate some V segments, including TRBV6-2 and TRBV6-3. Analysis performed later found 16,951 TCR beta sequences associated with HLA alleles at 0.05 false discovery rate. TCR beta chain V- and J-gene trimming was linked, in a later analysis, to a missense variant in DCLRE1C.

Germline trimming cut 2 bases from V and 1 base from J; bases unmatched to any gene: 6. The CDR3 loop spans 17 amino acids. Germline V gene data show CDR1 as SGHDT and CDR2 as YYEEEE. A multiplex PCR was run with 60 Vbeta primers and 13 Jbeta primers. TCRdb keeps only in-frame clones here, not all; method: immunoSEQ multiplex PCR. The sample records 150,000 to 200,000 clones, almost 80% being singletons. Concerning this clone: What it binds is not known.

The specimen sequenced was PBMCs. This TCR came from a man younger than 30 in good health and CMV-seropositive. This chain joins TRBV5-6 and TRBJ2-6, with TRBD1 matching 7 bases. CDR3 protein: CASSFDRVPSGANVLTF. The CDR3 region has the DNA TGTGCCAGCAGCTTTGACAGGGTTCCGTCTGGGGCCAACGTCCTGACTTTC.